The 11 T cell receptor beta chains in this list originate from one sample, sequenced in a study of T cells after yellow fever vaccination. TCRdb independently ran MiXCR on the 5' RACE reads; one entry per CDR3 protein. Among about 160,000 distinct CDR3 sequences listed, roughly 9% were seen once. This material consisted of CD8+ T cells sorted from PBMCs, taken 45 days after the yellow fever booster vaccination. The receptors derive from a man younger than 35 who received the YFV17D yellow fever vaccine.

This clonotype came up many times. This chain uses TRBV6-1 with TRBJ1-1; D might be TRBD1 (6 bases). Germline values: CDR1 MNHNS, CDR2 SASEGT. The CDR3 runs to 14 residues. The V gene lost 7 bases and the J gene lost 1 base, with 13 bases spanning the gap. CDR3 nucleotides: TGTGCCAGCATCTACAGGGTAACGAACACTGAAGCTTTCTTT. Translating it yields CASIYRVTNTEAFF.

The chain employs TRBV2 and TRBJ2-7; D possibly corresponds to TRBD1 (6 bases). V dropped 6 bases and J dropped 1 base, with 16 bases sitting between them. There are 15 residues in the CDR3. Germline-derived CDR1 and CDR2 are SNHLY and FYNNEI. CDR3 nucleotide sequence: TGTGCCAGCAGACCCGACAAGGGGGATTCCTACGAGCAGTACTTC. Residues: CASRPDKGDSYEQYF.

This clonotype occurred a few times. The V and J genes are TRBV7-9 and TRBJ2-7; either TRBD1 or TRBD2 may supply D (5 bases each). V lost 5 bases and J lost 2, with 13 bases in between. This CDR3 region has 14 residues. Germline V gene lookup returns CDR1 SEHNR and CDR2 FQNEAQ (reference sequence). CDR3 residues: CASSPRDGPYEQYF. CDR3 nucleotides: TGTGCCAGCAGCCCACGGGACGGCCCCTACGAGCAGTACTTC.

This clonotype was observed a handful of times. A junction boundary mismatches the germline segment, possibly from a read error. V gene TRBV7-9 combines with J gene TRBJ1-3, with D unclear. Germline V gene data show CDR1 as SEHNR and CDR2 as FQNEAQ (reference sequence). The CDR3 contains 15 residues. Written as DNA, the CDR3 is TGTGCCAGCAGCCCCCAATACTACTCTGGAAACACCGTATATTTT. Residues: CASSPQYYSGNTVYF.

V usage is TRBV4-3 and J usage is TRBJ1-1; D remains unclear. CDR3 length: 14 residues. Trimming stripped 0 bases from V and 1 base from J, with 6 bases between. Germline V lookup: CDR1 LGHNA, CDR2 YSLEER. The CDR3 DNA reads TGCGCCAGCAGCCAAGATACGGGGAACACTGAAGCTTTCTTT. Amino acids: CASSQDTGNTEAFF.

This clonotype showed up just a few times. This chain links TRBV25-1 with TRBJ2-1; unclear D gene. This CDR3 is built from 12 residues. The V gene's germline CDR1 is MGHDK and CDR2 SYGVNS. V gave up 5 bases and J gave up 10 bases, with 12 bases separating them. The CDR3 is CASSRGIDEQFF. In DNA form, the CDR3 reads TGTGCCAGCAGTCGAGGTATTGACGAGCAGTTCTTC.

The chain has TRBV27 and TRBJ2-1, with 14 bases identical to TRBD2. The germline V gene has CDR1 MNHEY and CDR2 SMNVEV (reference sequence). V shed 7 bases and J 7 bases; nucleotides not matched to a gene: 3. The CDR3 extends over 14 amino acids. CDR3 residues: CASTGLAGGNEQFF. The CDR3 DNA is TGTGCCAGCACCGGACTAGCGGGGGGTAATGAGCAGTTCTTC.

This chain uses TRBV4-2 with TRBJ1-1; D is possibly TRBD1 (6 bases). This CDR3 region has 13 residues. The ends were cut back, 0 bases at V and 9 bases at J, with 11 bases in the middle. Germline CDR1 reads LGHNA; CDR2 reads YNFKEQ. The CDR3 DNA is TGTGCCAGCAGCCAAGAACAGGGTTACAAAGCTTTCTTT. Translating gives CASSQEQGYKAFF.

This clonotype has ten or more counts. The V call is TRBV5-1, the J call TRBJ2-1; D unresolved. The germline gives CDR1 SGHRS, CDR2 YFSETQ. This CDR3 has 14 amino acids. V gave up 0 bases and J gave up 6 bases, with 10 bases separating them. The chain's CDR3 is CASSLEALSNEQFF. CDR3 bases: TGCGCCAGCAGCTTGGAGGCCCTAAGCAATGAGCAGTTCTTC.

The gene calls are TRBV4-1 and TRBJ1-5; D is undetermined. The CDR3 is made up of 15 amino acids. V was clipped by 3 bases and J by 5 bases, with 14 bases between them. In germline, CDR1 is MGHRA, CDR2 YSYEKL. The CDR3 is CASSHQDGLHQPQHF. The CDR3 DNA is TGCGCCAGCAGCCATCAGGACGGCCTCCATCAGCCCCAGCATTTT.

This clonotype was observed a few times. The chain uses TRBV12-3 or TRBV12-4 and TRBJ2-6, with D possibly TRBD2 on 6 matching bases. The germline V and J ends were trimmed by 6 bases and 4 bases, with 13 bases remaining between them. This CDR3 is 15 amino acids long. The CDR3 is CASRVGGLGANVLTF. Here the CDR3 DNA reads TGTGCCAGCAGGGTGGGAGGTCTCGGGGCCAACGTCCTGACTTTC.